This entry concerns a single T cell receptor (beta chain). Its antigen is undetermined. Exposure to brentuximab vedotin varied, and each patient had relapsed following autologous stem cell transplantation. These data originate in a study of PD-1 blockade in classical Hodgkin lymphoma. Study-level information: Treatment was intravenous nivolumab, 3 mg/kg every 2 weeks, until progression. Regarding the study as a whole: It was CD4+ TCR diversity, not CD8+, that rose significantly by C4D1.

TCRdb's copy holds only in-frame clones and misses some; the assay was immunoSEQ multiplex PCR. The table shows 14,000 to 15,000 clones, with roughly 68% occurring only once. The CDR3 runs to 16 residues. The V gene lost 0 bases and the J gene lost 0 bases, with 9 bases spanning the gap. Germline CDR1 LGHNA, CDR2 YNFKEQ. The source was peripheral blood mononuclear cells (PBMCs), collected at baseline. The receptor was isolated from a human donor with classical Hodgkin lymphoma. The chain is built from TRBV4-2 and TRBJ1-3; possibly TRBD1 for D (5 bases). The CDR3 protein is CASSQDTTDSGNTIYF. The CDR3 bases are TGTGCCAGCAGCCAAGATACGACAGACTCTGGAAACACCATATATTTT.